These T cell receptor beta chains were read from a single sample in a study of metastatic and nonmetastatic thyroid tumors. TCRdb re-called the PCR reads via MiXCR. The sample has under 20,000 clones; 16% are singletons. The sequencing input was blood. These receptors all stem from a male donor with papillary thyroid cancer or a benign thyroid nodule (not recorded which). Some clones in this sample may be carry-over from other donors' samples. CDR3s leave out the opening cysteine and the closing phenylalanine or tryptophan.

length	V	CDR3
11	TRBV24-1	ATGQGGNYEQY
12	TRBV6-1	ASRQHRGVETQY
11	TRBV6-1	ASIDRAGNTIY
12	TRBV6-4	ASSEGQGADTQY
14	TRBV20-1	SASNLMAQGTDTQY
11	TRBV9	ASSSDSLNTIY
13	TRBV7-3	ASSSQFSGANVLT
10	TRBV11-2	ASSSQGYEQY
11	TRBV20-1	SARGLATYEQY
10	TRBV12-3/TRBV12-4	ASSFIGNEQF
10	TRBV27	ASSTGTDTQY
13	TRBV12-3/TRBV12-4	ASSSPFRAYYGYT
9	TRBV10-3	AISENYGYT
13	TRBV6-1	ASSEKYRDGQPQH
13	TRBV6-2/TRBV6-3	ASSYEGASSEKLF
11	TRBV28	ASSLGTSGEQF
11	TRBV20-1	GPGGAANYGYT
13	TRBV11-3	ASSSGTGVVETQY
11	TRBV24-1	ATSTAGARELF
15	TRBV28	ASSTPPWGVSGNTIY
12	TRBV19	ASKTGTGDYGYT
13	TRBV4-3	ASSQKTKTNYGYT
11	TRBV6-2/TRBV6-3	ASSDLGQDTQY
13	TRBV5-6	ASSSMGGAGIGYT
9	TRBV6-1	ASRKNSPLH
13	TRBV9	ASSARDSPSYEQY
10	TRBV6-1	ASRGPDYEQY
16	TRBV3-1	ASSQVWRVGGHGNTIY
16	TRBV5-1	ASSSRGGGQGAGNEQF
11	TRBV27	ASAEYFQETQY
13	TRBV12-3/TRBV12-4	ASSSPWRAYYGYT
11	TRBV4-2	ASSQDLSQPQH
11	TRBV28	ASSDSIPGDFH
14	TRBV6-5	ASSFGAGRSYNEQF
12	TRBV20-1	SALRQTSNHEQY
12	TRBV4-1	ASCRSGALEAQY
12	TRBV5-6	ASSFFSGANRQY
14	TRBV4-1	ASSQEKSQASYEQY
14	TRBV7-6	ASSLAVGGTVPLQY
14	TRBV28	ASRNRDRGLNTEAF
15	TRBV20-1	SARGTTQEGVRYGYT
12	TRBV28	ASRWDRVSGELF
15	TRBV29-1	SVDGGVSGRDFYEQY
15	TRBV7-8	ASSRDPSGRGVETQY
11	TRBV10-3	AISVSQGYGYT
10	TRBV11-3	ASSLGGSEQY
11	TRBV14	ASSQEVRTEAF
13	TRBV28	ASSLKGKGNTEAF
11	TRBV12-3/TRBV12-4	ASSLRGSYEQY
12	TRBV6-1	ASRIAGKYNEQF
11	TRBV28	ASSLGRDYGYT
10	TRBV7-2	ASSAQSYEQY
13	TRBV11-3	ASSARQGHTGELF
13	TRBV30	AWYPSGTGNYGYT